These T cell receptor beta chains were read from a single sample in a study of blood T cell repertoires in COVID-19. Produced via immunoSEQ multiplex PCR; TCRdb's table is partial and in-frame only. Of some 70,000 clones in the sample, 80% to 85% are singletons; the top ten hold roughly 2%. The sample was peripheral blood. All receptors derive from a woman aged 60 to 75 with acute or convalescent COVID-19. Each CDR3 is given with its conserved first and last residue. D genes are given only for firm matches. Clone size appears in some rows only: once, few, many, or a class for an expanded clone.

TRBJ2-5	TRBV5-8	-	TRBD2	CASRRTSGQETQYF	TGTGCCAGCAGGCGGACTAGCGGCCAAGAGACCCAGTACTTC
TRBJ2-1	TRBV6-6	-	-	CASSYVGAEQFF	TGTGCCAGCAGTTATGTGGGAGCTGAGCAGTTCTTC
TRBJ1-1	TRBV11-2	few	TRBD1	CASSLDSGGNTEAFF	TGTGCCAGCAGCTTAGATTCAGGGGGGAACACTGAAGCTTTCTTT
TRBJ1-2	TRBV29-1	-	-	CSVAIDGYTF	TGCAGCGTTGCTATAGATGGCTACACCTTC
TRBJ2-1	TRBV10-3	-	TRBD1	CAISGGTGGDNEQFF	TGTGCCATCAGTGGGGGGACAGGCGGAGACAATGAGCAGTTCTTC
TRBJ2-7	TRBV27	few	-	CASSPYYSYEQYF	TGTGCCAGCAGTCCTTATTATTCCTACGAGCAGTACTTC
TRBJ2-7	TRBV4-2	-	TRBD2	CASSQVASGSAYEQYF	TGTGCCAGCAGCCAAGTGGCTAGCGGGAGTGCGTACGAGCAGTACTTC
TRBJ1-1	TRBV6-5	-	-	CASTAPGGMNTEAFF	TGTGCCAGCACCGCCCCGGGGGGCATGAACACTGAAGCTTTCTTT
TRBJ1-5	TRBV18	-	TRBD1	CASSATGGAGGSNQPQHF	TGTGCCAGCTCAGCGACAGGGGGCGCGGGTGGGAGCAATCAGCCCCAGCATTTT
TRBJ1-5	TRBV5-1	-	TRBD1	CASSIGGASNQPQHF	TGCGCCAGCAGTATAGGGGGCGCGAGCAATCAGCCCCAGCATTTT
TRBJ2-3	TRBV10-3	once	TRBD2	CAIRSSGGSTDTQYF	TGTGCCATCAGGTCTAGCGGGGGAAGCACAGATACGCAGTATTTT
TRBJ1-1	TRBV5-1	once	-	CASSLGDLPNTEAFF	TGCGCCAGCAGCTTGGGAGACTTACCGAACACTGAAGCTTTCTTT
TRBJ2-3	TRBV5-1	-	-	CASSYLPGDTQYF	TGCGCCAGCAGCTACCTACCGGGAGATACGCAGTATTTT
TRBJ2-6	TRBV5-1	-	-	CASSLYGLQVSGANVLTF	TGCGCCAGCAGCTTGTATGGACTGCAGGTGTCTGGGGCCAACGTCCTGACTTTC
TRBJ1-3	TRBV9	-	TRBD1	CASSVAGDRGNTIYF	TGTGCCAGCAGCGTAGCTGGGGACAGAGGAAACACCATATATTTT
TRBJ1-5	TRBV15	-	-	CATSRGTVNQPQHF	TGTGCCACCAGCAGAGGAACGGTCAATCAGCCCCAGCATTTT
TRBJ1-6	TRBV20-1	-	-	CSASLGAGSPLHF	TGCAGTGCTAGTTTAGGGGCGGGATCACCCCTCCACTTT
TRBJ1-5	TRBV4-1	-	-	CASSQEGRGFNQPQHF	TGCGCCAGCAGCCAAGAAGGTCGGGGGTTTAATCAGCCCCAGCATTTT
TRBJ2-3	TRBV4-2	once	TRBD2	CASSQGTSGGASTDTQYF	TGTGCCAGCAGCCAAGGGACTAGCGGGGGGGCAAGCACAGATACGCAGTATTTT
TRBJ1-2	TRBV6-1	-	TRBD1	CASSEGQGNYGYTF	TGTGCCAGCAGTGAAGGACAGGGAAACTATGGCTACACCTTC
TRBJ2-3	TRBV5-1	-	-	CASSHANGQYLRAQYF	TGCGCCAGCAGCCATGCCAATGGGCAGTACTTGCGGGCGCAGTATTTT
TRBJ2-7	TRBV7-3	-	-	CASSLNGSRYEQYF	TGTGCCAGCAGCTTAAACGGGAGTCGGTACGAGCAGTACTTC
TRBJ1-2	TRBV5-4	-	-	CASSSNRGDGYTF	TGTGCCAGCAGCTCAAATCGAGGCGATGGCTACACCTTC
TRBJ1-2	TRBV2	-	-	CASSQGNGYTF	TGTGCCAGCAGTCAGGGGAATGGCTACACCTTC
TRBJ1-4	TRBV6-6	-	TRBD1	CASSLLDRANEKLFF	TGTGCCAGCAGTTTACTCGACAGGGCTAATGAAAAACTGTTTTTT
TRBJ2-1	TRBV9	-	TRBD1	CASSVEGQYNEQFF	TGTGCCAGCAGCGTAGAGGGACAGTACAATGAGCAGTTCTTC
TRBJ2-2	TRBV5-1	-	-	CASSLDRAVPGELFF	TGCGCCAGCAGCTTGGACAGGGCGGTACCGGGGGAGCTGTTTTTT
TRBJ1-3	TRBV6-4	-	-	CASSDILNTIYF	TGTGCCAGCAGTGACATACTGAACACCATATATTTT
TRBJ1-2	TRBV18	few	-	CASSPEVAYGYTF	TGTGCCAGCTCACCCGAGGTCGCCTATGGCTACACCTTC
TRBJ1-2	TRBV27	-	TRBD1	CASSSGVGGDQNYGYTF	TGTGCCAGCAGTTCGGGAGTAGGGGGCGATCAAAACTATGGCTACACCTTC
TRBJ2-1	TRBV19	-	TRBD2	CASSIDLLAGANEQFF	TGTGCCAGTAGTATAGATCTCCTAGCGGGGGCTAATGAGCAGTTCTTC
TRBJ2-3	TRBV5-1	-	TRBD2	CASSQTAGLATDTQYF	TGCGCCAGCAGCCAAACAGCGGGACTAGCCACAGATACGCAGTATTTT
TRBJ1-1	TRBV5-8	-	-	CASNGVQQNTEAFF	TGTGCCAGCAACGGGGTTCAGCAGAACACTGAAGCTTTCTTT
TRBJ2-3	TRBV3-1/TRBV3-2	-	TRBD1	CASSPRQGFTDTQYF	TGTGCCAGCAGCCCGCGACAGGGATTTACAGATACGCAGTATTTT
TRBJ2-7	TRBV24-1	-	-	CATSDLYHEQYF	TGTGCCACCAGTGATTTATATCACGAGCAGTACTTC
TRBJ1-3	TRBV7-8	-	-	CASSLASTGTIYF	TGTGCCAGCAGCTTAGCGAGTACCGGGACCATATATTTT
TRBJ2-2	TRBV20-1	-	TRBD2	CSASRSGGVTGELFF	TGCAGTGCTAGTCGGAGCGGGGGGGTGACCGGGGAGCTGTTTTTT
TRBJ2-1	TRBV5-1	-	TRBD2	CASSLTSGSSVNEQFF	TGCGCCAGCAGCTTGACCAGCGGGAGCTCCGTCAATGAGCAGTTCTTC
TRBJ2-4	TRBV30	-	-	CAWSAGARGNIQYF	TGTGCCTGGAGTGCAGGGGCCAGGGGAAACATTCAGTACTTC